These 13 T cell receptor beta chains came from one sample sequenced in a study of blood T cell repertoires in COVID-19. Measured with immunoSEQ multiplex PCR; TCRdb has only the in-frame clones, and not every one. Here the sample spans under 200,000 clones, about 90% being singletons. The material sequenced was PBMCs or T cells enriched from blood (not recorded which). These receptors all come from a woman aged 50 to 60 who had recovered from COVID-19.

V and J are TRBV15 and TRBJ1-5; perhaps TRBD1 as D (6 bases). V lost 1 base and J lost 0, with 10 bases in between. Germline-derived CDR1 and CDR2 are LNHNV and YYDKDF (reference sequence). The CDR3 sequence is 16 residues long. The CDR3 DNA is TGTGCCACCAGCAGAGTACGGGGGGCTAGCAATCAGCCCCAGCATTTT. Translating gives CATSRVRGASNQPQHF. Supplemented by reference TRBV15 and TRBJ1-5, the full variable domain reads DAMVIQNPRYQVTQFGKPVTLSCSQTLNHNVMYWYQQKSSQAPKLLFHYYDKDFNNEADTPDNFQSRRPNTSFCFLDIRSPGLGDTAMYLCATSRVRGASNQPQHFGDGTRLSIL.

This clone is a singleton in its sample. The CDR3 nucleotides are TGCGCCAGCAGGTCTAGACCGGGACAGGTGAACACTGAAGCTTTCTTT. Translating gives CASRSRPGQVNTEAFF. The V and J genes are TRBV5-1 and TRBJ1-1, with 8 bases identical to TRBD1. The CDR3 runs 16 residues. Trimming cost V 5 bases and J 0 bases; bases outside gene matches: 9. In germline, CDR1 is SGHRS, CDR2 YFSETQ.

CDR3 protein: CASRQGEAGELFF. The CDR3 nucleotides read TGTGCCAGCAGACAGGGCGAAGCCGGGGAGCTGTTTTTT. The chain has TRBV12-3 or TRBV12-4 and TRBJ2-2, with D possibly TRBD1 on 6 matching bases. There are 13 residues in the CDR3. V gave up 6 bases and J gave up 6 bases, with 11 bases separating them.

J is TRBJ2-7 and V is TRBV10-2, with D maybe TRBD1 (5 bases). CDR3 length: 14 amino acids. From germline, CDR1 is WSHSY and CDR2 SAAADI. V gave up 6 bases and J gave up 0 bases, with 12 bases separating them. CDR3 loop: CASRDSLSSYEQYF. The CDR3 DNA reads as TGCGCCAGCAGAGACAGCTTGAGCTCCTACGAGCAGTACTTC.

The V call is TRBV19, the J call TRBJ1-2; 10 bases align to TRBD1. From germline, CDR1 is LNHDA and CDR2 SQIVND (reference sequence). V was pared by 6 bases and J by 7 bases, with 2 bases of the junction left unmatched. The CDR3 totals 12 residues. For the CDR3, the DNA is TGTGCCAGTAGGGGGGACAGGGGTGGCTACACCTTC. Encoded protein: CASRGDRGGYTF.

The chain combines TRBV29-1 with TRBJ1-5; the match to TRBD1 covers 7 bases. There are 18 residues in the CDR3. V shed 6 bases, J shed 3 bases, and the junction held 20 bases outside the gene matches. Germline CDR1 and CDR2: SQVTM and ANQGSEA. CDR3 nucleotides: TGCAGCGTGCGCGATAGACTTACCGGGACAGAGACCAATCAGCCCCAGCATTTT. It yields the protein CSVRDRLTGTETNQPQHF.

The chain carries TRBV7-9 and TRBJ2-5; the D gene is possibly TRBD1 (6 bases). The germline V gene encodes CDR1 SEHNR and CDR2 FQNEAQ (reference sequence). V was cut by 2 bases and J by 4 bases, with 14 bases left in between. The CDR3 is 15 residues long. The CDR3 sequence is CASSLPAGAVETQYF. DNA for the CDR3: TGTGCCAGCAGCTTACCCGCAGGGGCGGTAGAGACCCAGTACTTC.

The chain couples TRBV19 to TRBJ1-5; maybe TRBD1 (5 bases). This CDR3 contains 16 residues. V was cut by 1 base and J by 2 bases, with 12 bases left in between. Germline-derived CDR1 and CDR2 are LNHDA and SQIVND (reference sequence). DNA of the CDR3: TGTGCCAGTAGTATAGGAATCAGGGATCGCAATCAGCCCCAGCATTTT. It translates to CASSIGIRDRNQPQHF. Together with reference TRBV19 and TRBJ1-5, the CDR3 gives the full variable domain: DGGITQSPKYLFRKEGQNVTLSCEQNLNHDAMYWYRQDPGQGLRLIYYSQIVNDFQKGDIAEGYSVSREKKESFPLTVTSAQKNPTAFYLCASSIGIRDRNQPQHFGDGTRLSIL.

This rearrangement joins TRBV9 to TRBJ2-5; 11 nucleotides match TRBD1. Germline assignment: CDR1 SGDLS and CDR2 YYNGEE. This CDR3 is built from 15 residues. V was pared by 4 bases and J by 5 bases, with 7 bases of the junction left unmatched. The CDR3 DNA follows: TGTGCCAGCAGCCCGGACAGGGGGCGCACGGAGACCCAGTACTTC. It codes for CASSPDRGRTETQYF.

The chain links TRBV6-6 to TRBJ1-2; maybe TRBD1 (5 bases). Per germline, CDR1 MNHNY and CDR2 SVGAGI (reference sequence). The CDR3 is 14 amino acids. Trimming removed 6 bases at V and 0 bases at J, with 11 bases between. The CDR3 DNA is TGTGCCAGCAGCCCCCGGGGGACTAACTATGGCTACACCTTC. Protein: CASSPRGTNYGYTF.

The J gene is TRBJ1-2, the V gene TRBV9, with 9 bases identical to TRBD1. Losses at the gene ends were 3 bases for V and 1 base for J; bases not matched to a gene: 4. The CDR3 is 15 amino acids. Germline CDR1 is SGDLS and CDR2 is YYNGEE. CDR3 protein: CASSAGTGYNYGYTF. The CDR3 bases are TGTGCCAGCAGCGCCGGGACAGGGTATAACTATGGCTACACCTTC.

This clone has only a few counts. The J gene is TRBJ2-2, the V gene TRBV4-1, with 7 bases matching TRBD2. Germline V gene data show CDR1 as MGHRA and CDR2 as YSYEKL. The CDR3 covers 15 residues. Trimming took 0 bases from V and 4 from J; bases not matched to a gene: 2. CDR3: CASSQEGTTTGELFF. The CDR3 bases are TGCGCCAGCAGCCAAGAAGGGACTACCACCGGGGAGCTGTTTTTT.

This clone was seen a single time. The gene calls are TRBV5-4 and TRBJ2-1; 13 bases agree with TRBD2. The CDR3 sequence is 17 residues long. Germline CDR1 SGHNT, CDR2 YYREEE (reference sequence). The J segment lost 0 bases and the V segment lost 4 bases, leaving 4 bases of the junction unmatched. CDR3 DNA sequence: TGTGCCAGCAGCGCCGGACTAGCGGGAGTCTCCTACAATGAGCAGTTCTTC. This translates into CASSAGLAGVSYNEQFF.